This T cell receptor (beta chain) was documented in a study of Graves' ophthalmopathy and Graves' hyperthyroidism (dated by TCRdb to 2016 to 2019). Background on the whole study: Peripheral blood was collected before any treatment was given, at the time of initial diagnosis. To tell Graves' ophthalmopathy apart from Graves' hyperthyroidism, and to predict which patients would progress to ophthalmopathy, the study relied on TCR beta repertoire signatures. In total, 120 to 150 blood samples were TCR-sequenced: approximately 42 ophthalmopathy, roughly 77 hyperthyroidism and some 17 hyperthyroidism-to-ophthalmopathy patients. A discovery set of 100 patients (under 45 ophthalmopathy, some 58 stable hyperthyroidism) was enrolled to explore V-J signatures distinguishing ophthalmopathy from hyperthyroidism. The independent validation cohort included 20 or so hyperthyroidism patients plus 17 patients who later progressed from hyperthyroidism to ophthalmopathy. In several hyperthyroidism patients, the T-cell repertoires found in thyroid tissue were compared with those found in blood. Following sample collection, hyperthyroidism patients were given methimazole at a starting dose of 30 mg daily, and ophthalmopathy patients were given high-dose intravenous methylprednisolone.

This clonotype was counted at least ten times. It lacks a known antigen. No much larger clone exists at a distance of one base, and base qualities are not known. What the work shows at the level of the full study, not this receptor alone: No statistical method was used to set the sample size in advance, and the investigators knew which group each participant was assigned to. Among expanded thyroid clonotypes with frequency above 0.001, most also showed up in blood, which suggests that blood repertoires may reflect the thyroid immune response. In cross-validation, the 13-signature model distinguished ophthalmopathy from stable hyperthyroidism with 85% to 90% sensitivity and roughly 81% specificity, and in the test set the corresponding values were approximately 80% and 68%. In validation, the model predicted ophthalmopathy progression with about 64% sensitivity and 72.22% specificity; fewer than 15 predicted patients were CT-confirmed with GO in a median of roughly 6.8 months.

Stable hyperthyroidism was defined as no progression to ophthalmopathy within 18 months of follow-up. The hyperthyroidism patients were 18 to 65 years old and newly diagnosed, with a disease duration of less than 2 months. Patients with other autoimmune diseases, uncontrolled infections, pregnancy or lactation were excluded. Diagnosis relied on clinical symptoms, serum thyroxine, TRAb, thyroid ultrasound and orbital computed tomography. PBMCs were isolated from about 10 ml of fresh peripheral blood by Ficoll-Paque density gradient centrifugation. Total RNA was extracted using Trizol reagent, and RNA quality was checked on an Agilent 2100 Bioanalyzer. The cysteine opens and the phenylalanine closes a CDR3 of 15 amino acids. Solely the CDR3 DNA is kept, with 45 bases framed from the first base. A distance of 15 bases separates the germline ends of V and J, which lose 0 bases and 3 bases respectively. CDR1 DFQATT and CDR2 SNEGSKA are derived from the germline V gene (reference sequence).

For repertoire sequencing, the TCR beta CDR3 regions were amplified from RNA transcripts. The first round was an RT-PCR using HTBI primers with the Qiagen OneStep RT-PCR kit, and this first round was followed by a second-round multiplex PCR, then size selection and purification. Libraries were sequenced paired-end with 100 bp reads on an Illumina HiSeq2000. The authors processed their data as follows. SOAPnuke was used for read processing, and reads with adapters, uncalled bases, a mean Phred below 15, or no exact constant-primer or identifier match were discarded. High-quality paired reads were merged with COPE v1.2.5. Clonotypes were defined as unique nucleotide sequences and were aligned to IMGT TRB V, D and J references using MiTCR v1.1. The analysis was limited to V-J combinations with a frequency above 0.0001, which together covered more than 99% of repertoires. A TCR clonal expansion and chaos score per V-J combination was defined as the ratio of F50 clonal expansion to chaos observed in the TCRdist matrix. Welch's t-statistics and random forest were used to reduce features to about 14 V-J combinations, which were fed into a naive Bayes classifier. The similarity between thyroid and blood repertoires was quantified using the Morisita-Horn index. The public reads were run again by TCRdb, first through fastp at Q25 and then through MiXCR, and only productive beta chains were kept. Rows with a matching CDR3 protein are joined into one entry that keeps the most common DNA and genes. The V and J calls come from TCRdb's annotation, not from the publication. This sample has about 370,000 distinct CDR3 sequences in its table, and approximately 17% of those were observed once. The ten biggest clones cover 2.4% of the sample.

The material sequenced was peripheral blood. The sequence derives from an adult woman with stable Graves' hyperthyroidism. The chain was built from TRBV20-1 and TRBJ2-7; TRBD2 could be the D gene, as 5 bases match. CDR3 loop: CSAREVDRRVYEQYF. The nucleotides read TGCAGTGCTAGAGAGGTGGATCGGCGGGTCTACGAGCAGTACTTC.